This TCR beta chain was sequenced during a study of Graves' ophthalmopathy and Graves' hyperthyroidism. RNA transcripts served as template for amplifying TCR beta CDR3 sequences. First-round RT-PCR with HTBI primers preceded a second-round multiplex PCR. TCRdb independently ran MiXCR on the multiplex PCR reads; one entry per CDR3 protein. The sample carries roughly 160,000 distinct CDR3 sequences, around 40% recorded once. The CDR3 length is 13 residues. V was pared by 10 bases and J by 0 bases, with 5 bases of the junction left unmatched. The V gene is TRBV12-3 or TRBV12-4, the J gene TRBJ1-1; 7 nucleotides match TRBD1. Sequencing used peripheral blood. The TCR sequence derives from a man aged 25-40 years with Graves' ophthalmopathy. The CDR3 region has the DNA TGTGCCACCGGACAGGAGATGAACACTGAAGCTTTCTTT. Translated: CATGQEMNTEAFF.